A single sample gave rise to the 27 T cell receptor beta chains below, sequenced in a study of persistence of HIV-infected CD4 T cells. Cells were stimulated nonspecifically with anti-CD3/anti-CD28 magnetic beads. Responding CD4+ T cells were sorted by upregulation of both CD40 ligand and CD69. The antigens of these receptors remain unknown. The libraries were made with immunoSEQ version 4 in survey mode. TCRdb keeps only in-frame clones here, not all; method: immunoSEQ multiplex PCR. The sample lists more than 35,000 clones, 87% occurring once. Material: CD4+ T cells sorted from PBMCs after roughly 18-hour stimulation, obtained from a patient who received antiretroviral therapy. The receptors here all came from an adult man with HIV who was CMV-seropositive.

J is TRBJ2-5 and V is TRBV30; 7 bases align to TRBD2. CDR3 length: 15 amino acids. The V gene end was trimmed by 3 bases and the J gene end by 1 base; junction bases not matched to a gene: 8. Germline V lookup: CDR1 GTSNPN, CDR2 SVGIG (reference sequence). The CDR3 region is CAWRGRGSPQETQYF. The CDR3 DNA is TGTGCCTGGAGGGGGAGGGGATCTCCCCAAGAGACCCAGTACTTC.

The V call is TRBV10-1, the J call TRBJ2-2; D ambiguous. Germline assignment: CDR1 WNHNN and CDR2 SYGVQD (reference sequence). The CDR3 consists of 15 residues. V lost 7 bases, J lost 2 bases, and 14 bases lay in between. The CDR3 coding sequence is TGCGCCAGCACCGGGCAGGAAGGAAACACCGGGGAGCTGTTTTTT. Translation gives CASTGQEGNTGELFF.

This chain links TRBV25-1 with TRBJ2-3, with TRBD1 matching 10 bases. CDR3 length equals 15 residues. The germline CDR1 and CDR2 sequences are MGHDK and SYGVNS. The V and J ends lost 6 bases and 0 bases, in that order; junction bases with no gene match: 3. CDR3 nucleotides: TGTGCCAGCAGGAGGGGACAGGGGAGCACAGATACGCAGTATTTT. Encoded protein: CASRRGQGSTDTQYF.

The chain employs TRBV29-1 and TRBJ1-1; D perhaps matches TRBD1 (6 bases). The CDR3 is made up of 16 amino acids. V dropped 8 bases and J dropped 1 base, with 23 bases sitting between them. Per germline, CDR1 SQVTM and CDR2 ANQGSEA. This chain's CDR3 is CSSVRELAGANTEAFF. The DNA of the CDR3 is TGCAGCTCCGTCCGTGAATTGGCAGGGGCGAACACTGAAGCTTTCTTT.

The chain carries TRBV6-2 or TRBV6-3 and TRBJ1-5; 7 bases match TRBD1. The germline V gene encodes CDR1 MNHEY and CDR2 SVGEGT. The CDR3 contains 17 residues. Trimming removed 3 bases from V and 6 bases from J; junction bases left unmatched: 14. This chain's CDR3 is CASSYEHGQVTTQPQHF. The CDR3, as DNA: TGTGCCAGCAGTTATGAGCACGGACAGGTGACTACTCAGCCCCAGCATTTT.

The V and J genes are TRBV7-8 and TRBJ1-6, with 10 bases that match TRBD1. V lost 2 bases to trimming and J lost 3 bases; unmatched junction nucleotides: 1. Germline V gene sequence: CDR1 SGHVS, CDR2 FQNEAQ. CDR3 length: 16 residues. The CDR3, as DNA: TGTGCCAGCAGCTTAAGGGACAGGGGCTATAATTCACCCCTCCACTTT. Its translation: CASSLRDRGYNSPLHF.

J is TRBJ1-3 and V is TRBV30; D is uncertain. The V and J ends lost 2 bases and 6 bases respectively, with 11 bases between them. The CDR3 consists of 13 residues. Germline CDR1 GTSNPN, CDR2 SVGIG (reference sequence). The CDR3 DNA reads TGTGCCTGGAGTAACCCGGGGTTAAACACCATATATTTT. It encodes CAWSNPGLNTIYF.

This chain links TRBV28 with TRBJ2-7; 11 bases are shared with TRBD2. V lost 4 bases to trimming and J lost 3 bases; unmatched junction nucleotides: 2. Looked up from germline, CDR1 is MDHEN and CDR2 is SYDVKM. The CDR3 contains 14 residues. The DNA of the CDR3 is TGTGCCAGCAGTTCCACTAGCGGGAGCTACGAGCAGTACTTC. It specifies CASSSTSGSYEQYF.

The J gene is TRBJ2-7, the V gene TRBV27, with TRBD2 as a possible D gene (5 bases). The CDR3 sequence is 13 residues long. Per germline, CDR1 MNHEY and CDR2 SMNVEV (reference sequence). V lost 4 bases to trimming and J lost 0 bases, with 7 bases between them. The CDR3 bases are TGTGCCAGCAGTTCCGGGGACTCCTACGAGCAGTACTTC. Translating it yields CASSSGDSYEQYF.

The chain has TRBV10-3 and TRBJ1-1; no definite D call. The CDR3 consists of 13 residues. CDR1 is ENHRY, CDR2 SYGVKD, per germline. V dropped 7 bases and J dropped 4 bases, with 13 bases sitting between them. CDR3 region: CAIIPSGGTEAFF. The CDR3 DNA reads TGTGCCATCATTCCATCAGGAGGCACTGAAGCTTTCTTT.

The rearrangement links TRBV27 to TRBJ2-6; the match to TRBD1 covers 12 bases. The germline gives CDR1 MNHEY, CDR2 SMNVEV (reference sequence). V trimming: 5 bases; J trimming: 2 bases; junction bases outside the gene matches: 4. The CDR3 length is 17 residues. The CDR3 spells CASSPGQGAAGANVLTF. The CDR3 coding sequence is TGTGCCAGCAGTCCGGGACAGGGGGCAGCTGGGGCCAACGTCCTGACTTTC. The full variable domain, its missing parts supplied by reference TRBV27 and TRBJ2-6, is EAQVTQNPRYLITVTGKKLTVTCSQNMNHEYMSWYRQDPGLGLRQIYYSMNVEVTDKGDVPEGYKVSRKEKRNFPLILESPSPNQTSLYFCASSPGQGAAGANVLTFGAGSRLTVL.

The chain has TRBV6-5 and TRBJ1-2; 7 bases are shared with TRBD1. The CDR3 has 14 amino acids. The J segment lost 8 bases and the V segment lost 2 bases, leaving 8 bases of the junction unmatched. Germline CDR1 is MNHEY and CDR2 is SVGAGI. The CDR3 DNA sequence: TGTGCCAGCAGTTACGAAGGGGGCGACGTGGGCTACACCTTC. This gives the protein CASSYEGGDVGYTF.

The chain uses TRBV6-6 and TRBJ2-7; 7 nucleotides align to TRBD1. Germline loops: CDR1 MNHNY, CDR2 SVGAGI (reference sequence). V dropped 6 bases and J dropped 4; count of bases not matched to a gene: 6. The length of the CDR3 is 13 residues. The CDR3 nucleotides read TGTGCCAGCAGGAAGGGACAGTTGTACGAGCAGTACTTC. It is translated as CASRKGQLYEQYF.

The chain employs TRBV20-1 and TRBJ1-4; D is perhaps TRBD1 (6 bases). The CDR3 sequence is 13 residues long. Deletions cut 3 bases from V and 8 bases from J, with 13 bases between. The germline V gene encodes CDR1 DFQATT and CDR2 SNEGSKA (reference sequence). In DNA, the CDR3 is TGCAGTGCTAGTGGAAGGGGGAACGAAAAACTGTTTTTT. It encodes CSASGRGNEKLFF.

This rearrangement joins TRBV12-3 or TRBV12-4 to TRBJ1-1; D is unresolved. The CDR3 spans 13 residues. The V end lost 3 bases, the J end lost 3 bases, and 8 bases lay between the germline ends. CDR3 nucleotide sequence: TGTGCCAGCAGTTTTAAGAGGGACACTGAAGCTTTCTTT. It codes for CASSFKRDTEAFF.

The rearrangement joins TRBV3-1 (or the pseudogene TRBV3-2) to TRBJ2-3, with 10 bases that match TRBD1. After removal of 3 bases from V and 5 bases from J, the junction contained 5 bases not matched to a gene. Germline lookup yields CDR1 LGHDT and CDR2 YNNKEL (reference sequence). The CDR3 contains 15 residues. The CDR3 DNA reads TGTGCCAGCAGCCAGGTGGACAGGGGGGGAGATACGCAGTATTTT. It specifies CASSQVDRGGDTQYF.

The chain combines TRBV30 with TRBJ1-5; D not resolved. V was clipped by 1 base and J by 4 bases, with 8 bases between them. CDR1 GTSNPN and CDR2 SVGIG come from the germline V gene (reference sequence). This CDR3 contains 13 residues. The CDR3 DNA follows: TGTGCCTGGAGTGGAACAGCGAATCAGCCCCAGCATTTT. Residues: CAWSGTANQPQHF.

This clone occurred a few times. The V call is TRBV2, the J call TRBJ1-5, with 7 bases lining up with TRBD1. The CDR3 sequence is 14 residues long. The germline CDR1 and CDR2 sequences are SNHLY and FYNNEI. Trimming at V came to 5 bases and at J to 5 bases, leaving 6 bases not matched to a gene. CDR3 in amino acids: CASSLRTGYQPQHF. CDR3 DNA sequence: TGTGCCAGCAGTCTACGGACAGGATATCAGCCCCAGCATTTT.

This chain joins TRBV7-9 and TRBJ1-3; unclear D gene. Germline V gene data show CDR1 as SEHNR and CDR2 as FQNEAQ (reference sequence). V was trimmed by 5 bases and J by 0 bases, leaving 11 bases between them. This CDR3 comprises 15 residues. The CDR3 sequence is CASSPAFDSGNTIYF. The CDR3 DNA follows: TGTGCCAGCAGCCCGGCTTTCGACTCTGGAAACACCATATATTTT.

This chain joins TRBV27 and TRBJ2-7, with 8 nucleotides matching TRBD1. V was pared by 6 bases and J by 6 bases, with 13 bases of the junction left unmatched. CDR1 and CDR2 from the germline V gene are MNHEY and SMNVEV (reference sequence). The CDR3 is 15 residues long. Here the CDR3 DNA reads TGTGCCAGCAGCGCATATGGAGCAGGGGGCTCCGAGCAGTACTTC. Translated: CASSAYGAGGSEQYF.

The rearrangement links TRBV9 to TRBJ2-7, with 7 bases identical to TRBD2. The CDR3 sequence is 14 residues long. V dropped 2 bases and J dropped 3; count of bases not matched to a gene: 5. Germline V gene data show CDR1 as SGDLS and CDR2 as YYNGEE. The CDR3 DNA follows: TGTGCCAGCAGCGTCGGGAGGCCTGGCTACGAGCAGTACTTC. Translating it yields CASSVGRPGYEQYF.

The chain's CDR3 is CASSRRGANTGELFF. The DNA of the CDR3 is TGTGCCAGTAGTAGGAGGGGGGCCAACACCGGGGAGCTGTTTTTT. The chain carries TRBV19 and TRBJ2-2, with D possibly being TRBD1 or TRBD2 (6 bases each). CDR1 is LNHDA and CDR2 is SQIVND in the germline V gene (reference sequence). CDR3 length equals 15 residues. V was trimmed by 4 bases and J by 2 bases, leaving 11 bases between them.

This clone was found a few times. The CDR3 sequence is CASSATPSTEAFF. The CDR3 DNA reads TGTGCCAGTAGTGCGACTCCGAGCACTGAAGCTTTCTTT. V usage is TRBV19 and J usage is TRBJ1-1, with D unresolved. Germline assignment: CDR1 LNHDA and CDR2 SQIVND (reference sequence). With 5 bases removed from V and 4 bases from J, the gap between germline ends came to 11 bases. This CDR3 spans 13 amino acids.

The rearrangement joins TRBV6-2 or TRBV6-3 to TRBJ1-1, with 7 bases matching TRBD1. The CDR3 has 17 amino acids. Looked up from germline, CDR1 is MNHEY and CDR2 is SVGEGT. The ends lost 0 bases at V and 1 base at J; junction bases unmatched: 8. CDR3 coding DNA: TGTGCCAGCAGTTACTCTAGGGGACAGAGTACGAACACTGAAGCTTTCTTT. Translation: CASSYSRGQSTNTEAFF.

The gene calls are TRBV10-1 and TRBJ1-1; 10 positions match TRBD1. Per germline, CDR1 WNHNN and CDR2 SYGVQD (reference sequence). Trimming at V came to 2 bases and at J to 3 bases, leaving 3 bases not matched to a gene. This CDR3 region has 15 residues. The CDR3 protein is CASSEDRGHDTEAFF. The CDR3 nucleotides read TGCGCCAGCAGTGAGGACAGGGGGCACGACACTGAAGCTTTCTTT.

The J gene is TRBJ2-7, the V gene TRBV14; TRBD2 agrees at 9 bases. Germline loops: CDR1 SGHDN, CDR2 FVKESK. The V gene end was trimmed by 3 bases and the J gene end by 3 bases; junction bases not matched to a gene: 3. CDR3 size: 14 residues. The CDR3 DNA sequence: TGTGCCAGCAGCCAGGGGCGGGGGGGCTACGAGCAGTACTTC. Amino acid sequence: CASSQGRGGYEQYF.

The chain uses TRBV30 and TRBJ2-5; either TRBD1 or TRBD2 may supply D (6 bases each). Germline CDR1 and CDR2: GTSNPN and SVGIG (reference sequence). V was pared by 5 bases and J by 1 base, with 20 bases between. The CDR3 is 16 residues long. CDR3 bases: TGTGCCTGGGGACCGTGGTCGGGGGCCAGCCAAGAGACCCAGTACTTC. This gives the protein CAWGPWSGASQETQYF. The full variable domain, rest sourced from reference TRBV30 and TRBJ2-5, is SQTIHQWPATLVQPVGSPLSLECTVEGTSNPNLYWYRQAAGRGLQLLFYSVGIGQISSEVPQNLSASRPQDRQFILSSKKLLLSDSGFYLCAWGPWSGASQETQYFGPGTRLLVL.